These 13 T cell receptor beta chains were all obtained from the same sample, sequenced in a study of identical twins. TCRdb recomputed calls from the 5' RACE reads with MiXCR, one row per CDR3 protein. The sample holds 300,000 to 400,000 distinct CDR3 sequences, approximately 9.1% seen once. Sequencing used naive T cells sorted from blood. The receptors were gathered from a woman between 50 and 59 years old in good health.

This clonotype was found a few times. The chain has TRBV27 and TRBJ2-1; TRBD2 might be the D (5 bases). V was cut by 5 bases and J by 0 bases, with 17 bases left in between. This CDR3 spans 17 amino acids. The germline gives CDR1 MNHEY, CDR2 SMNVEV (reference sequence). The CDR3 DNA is TGTGCCAGCAGTCCCCCGGACTTTCGAAGCTCCTACAATGAGCAGTTCTTC. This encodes CASSPPDFRSSYNEQFF.

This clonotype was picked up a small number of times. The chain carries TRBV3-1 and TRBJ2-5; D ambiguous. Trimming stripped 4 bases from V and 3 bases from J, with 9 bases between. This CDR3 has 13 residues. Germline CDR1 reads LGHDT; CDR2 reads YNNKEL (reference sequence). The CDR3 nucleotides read TGTGCCAGCAGCCCGGACGGCAAAGAGACCCAGTACTTC. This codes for CASSPDGKETQYF.

The CDR3 protein is CASSYSGGRLEQYV. CDR3 nucleotide sequence: TGTGCCAGCAGTTACTCGGGCGGGAGATTGGAGCAGTACGTC. The chain couples TRBV6-2 or TRBV6-3 to TRBJ2-7; 7 bases are shared with TRBD2. The CDR3 is made up of 14 amino acids. V trimming: 0 bases; J trimming: 7 bases; junction bases outside the gene matches: 6. Germline assignment: CDR1 MNHEY and CDR2 SVGEGT.

The CDR3 nucleotides are TGTGCCAGTAGCTTCTTAGGGGCGGGAGCGGTCGAGCAGTACTTC. Its protein product is CASSFLGAGAVEQYF. V gene TRBV19 combines with J gene TRBJ2-7; 7 bases are a match to TRBD2. The V gene's germline CDR1 is LNHDA and CDR2 SQIVND (reference sequence). CDR3 length: 15 residues. V was clipped by 6 bases and J by 6 bases; unmatched bases: 14.

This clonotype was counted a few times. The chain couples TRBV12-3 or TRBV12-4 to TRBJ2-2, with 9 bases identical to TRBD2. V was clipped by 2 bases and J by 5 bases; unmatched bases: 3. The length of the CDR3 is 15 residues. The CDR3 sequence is CASSLSSGSTGELFF. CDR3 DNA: TGTGCCAGCAGTTTAAGTAGCGGGAGTACCGGGGAGCTGTTTTTT.

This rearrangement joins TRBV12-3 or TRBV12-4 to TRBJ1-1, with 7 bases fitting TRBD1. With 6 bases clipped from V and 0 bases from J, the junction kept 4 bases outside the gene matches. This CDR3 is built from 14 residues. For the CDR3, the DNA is TGTGCCAGCAGAGTGGACAGGATGAACACTGAAGCTTTCTTT. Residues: CASRVDRMNTEAFF.

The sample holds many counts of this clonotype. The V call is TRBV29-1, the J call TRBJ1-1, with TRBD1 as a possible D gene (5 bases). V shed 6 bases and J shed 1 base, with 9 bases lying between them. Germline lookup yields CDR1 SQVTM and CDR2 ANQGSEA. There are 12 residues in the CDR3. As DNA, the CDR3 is TGCAGCGTGGGACTGCCGAACACTGAAGCTTTCTTT. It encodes CSVGLPNTEAFF.

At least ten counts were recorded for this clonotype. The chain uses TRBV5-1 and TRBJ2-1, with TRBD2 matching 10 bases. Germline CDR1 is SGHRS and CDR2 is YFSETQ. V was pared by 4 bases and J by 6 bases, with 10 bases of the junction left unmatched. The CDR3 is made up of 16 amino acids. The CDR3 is CASSSPRTSGLNEQFF. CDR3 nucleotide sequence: TGCGCCAGCAGCAGTCCCCGGACTAGCGGTCTCAATGAGCAGTTCTTC.

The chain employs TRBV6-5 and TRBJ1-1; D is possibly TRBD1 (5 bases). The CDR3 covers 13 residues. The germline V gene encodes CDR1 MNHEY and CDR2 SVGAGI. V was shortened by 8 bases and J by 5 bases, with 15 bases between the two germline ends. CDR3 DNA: TGTGCCAGCGGGCGCAGGGTTCGGACTGAAGCTTTCTTT. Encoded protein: CASGRRVRTEAFF.

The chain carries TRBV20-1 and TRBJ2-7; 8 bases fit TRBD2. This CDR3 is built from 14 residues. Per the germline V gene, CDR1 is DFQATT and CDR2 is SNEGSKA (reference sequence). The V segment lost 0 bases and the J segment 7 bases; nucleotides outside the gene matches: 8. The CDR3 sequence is CSARETAGGREQYF. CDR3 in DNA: TGCAGTGCTAGAGAGACCGCGGGAGGTCGAGAGCAGTACTTC.

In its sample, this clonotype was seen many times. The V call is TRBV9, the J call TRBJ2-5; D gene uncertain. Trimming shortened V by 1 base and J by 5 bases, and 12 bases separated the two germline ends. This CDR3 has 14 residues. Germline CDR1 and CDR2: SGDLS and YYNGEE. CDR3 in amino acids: CASSVSESAETQYF. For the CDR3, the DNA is TGTGCCAGCAGCGTAAGCGAATCCGCGGAGACCCAGTACTTC. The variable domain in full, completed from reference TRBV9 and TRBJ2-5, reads DSGVTQTPKHLITATGQRVTLRCSPRSGDLSVYWYQQSLDQGLQFLIQYYNGEERAKGNILERFSAQQFPDLHSELNLSSLELGDSALYFCASSVSESAETQYFGPGTRLLVL.

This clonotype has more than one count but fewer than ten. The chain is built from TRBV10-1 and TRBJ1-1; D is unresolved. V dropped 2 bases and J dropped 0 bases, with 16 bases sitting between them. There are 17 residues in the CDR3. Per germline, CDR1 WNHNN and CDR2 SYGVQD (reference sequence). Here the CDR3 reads CASSERASVDMNTEAFF. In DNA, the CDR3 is TGCGCCAGCAGTGAGAGGGCAAGCGTGGATATGAACACTGAAGCTTTCTTT.

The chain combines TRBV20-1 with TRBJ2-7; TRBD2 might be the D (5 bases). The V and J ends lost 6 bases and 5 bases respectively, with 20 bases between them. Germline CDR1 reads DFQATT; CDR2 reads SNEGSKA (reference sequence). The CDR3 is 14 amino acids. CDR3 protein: CSAAGMSSVDEQYF. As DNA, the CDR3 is TGCAGTGCCGCCGGGATGTCGAGCGTCGACGAGCAGTACTTC.